The 22 T cell receptor beta chains below all came from one sample that was sequenced in a study of control samples from healthy donors and cancer patients. The repertoire was sequenced with immunoSEQ multiplex PCR; TCRdb's copy has only in-frame clones and lacks some. The sample has under 200,000 clones. What was sequenced was blood. These receptors all come from a young woman in good health.

The chain carries TRBV28 and TRBJ1-5; 8 bases align to TRBD1. V shed 6 bases, J shed 3 bases, and the junction held 7 bases outside the gene matches. The V gene's germline CDR1 is MDHEN and CDR2 SYDVKM. The CDR3 spans 15 residues. The CDR3: CASRLWDRTNQPQHF. CDR3 coding DNA: TGTGCCAGCAGACTTTGGGACAGGACCAATCAGCCCCAGCATTTT.

The J gene is TRBJ1-4, the V gene TRBV6-5; D possibly corresponds to TRBD1 (5 bases). Germline CDR1 and CDR2: MNHEY and SVGAGI. CDR3 length: 16 residues. Deletions cut 4 bases from V and 7 bases from J, with 19 bases between. The CDR3 here is CASSFDGTGRGEKLFF. CDR3 DNA sequence: TGTGCCAGCAGTTTTGACGGGACCGGGCGCGGTGAAAAACTGTTTTTT.

The rearrangement joins TRBV11-2 to TRBJ2-5, with 8 bases identical to TRBD2. CDR1 SGHAT and CDR2 FQNNGV come from the germline V gene. The V and J ends lost 5 bases and 7 bases, in that order; junction bases with no gene match: 12. This CDR3 is 15 amino acids long. CDR3 in DNA: TGTGCCAGCAGCGTAGGGACTAGGGCGGTTGGGACCCAGTACTTC. Translation gives CASSVGTRAVGTQYF.

CDR3 protein: CASTGYNSPLHF. The CDR3, as DNA: TGTGCCAGCACGGGCTATAATTCACCCCTCCACTTT. The chain links TRBV27 to TRBJ1-6, with unresolved D. Looked up from germline, CDR1 is MNHEY and CDR2 is SMNVEV (reference sequence). Between the trimmed V and J ends, which lost 7 bases and 3 bases, there was a span of 4 bases. The length of the CDR3 is 12 residues.

The genes are TRBV28 and TRBJ1-3, with a weak D call TRBD1 (6 bases). CDR1 and CDR2 from the germline V gene are MDHEN and SYDVKM. The CDR3 runs 14 residues. V lost 2 bases to trimming and J lost 2 bases, with 7 bases between them. The CDR3 loop reads CASSLGGPGNTIYF. The DNA for the CDR3 is TGTGCCAGCAGTTTAGGGGGCCCTGGAAACACCATATATTTT.

The chain is built from TRBV12-3 or TRBV12-4 and TRBJ1-1; no clear D gene. V was trimmed by 5 bases and J by 0 bases, leaving 7 bases between them. CDR3 length equals 13 residues. The CDR3: CASSVGLNTEAFF. For the CDR3, the DNA is TGTGCCAGCAGTGTGGGTTTGAACACTGAAGCTTTCTTT.

The chain joins TRBV28 to TRBJ1-1; D is undetermined. The germline CDR1 and CDR2 sequences are MDHEN and SYDVKM. The CDR3 extends over 15 amino acids. Trimming left V 6 bases short and J 3 bases short, with 17 bases between. CDR3 protein: CASRIPGRRYTEAFF. In DNA form, the CDR3 reads TGTGCCAGCAGGATTCCCGGCAGGCGGTACACTGAAGCTTTCTTT.

This rearrangement joins TRBV27 to TRBJ1-1, with a weak D call TRBD1 (6 bases). The CDR3 is 16 residues long. V was cut by 1 base and J by 3 bases, with 15 bases left in between. Germline CDR1 is MNHEY and CDR2 is SMNVEV (reference sequence). The CDR3 region has the DNA TGTGCCAGCAGTTTATATCAGGGGCGGCAGGACACTGAAGCTTTCTTT. As protein: CASSLYQGRQDTEAFF.

The chain links TRBV19 to TRBJ1-3, with 7 bases matching TRBD1. The CDR3 totals 15 residues. J was trimmed by 0 bases and V by 6 bases; bases with no gene match: 5. Germline lookup yields CDR1 LNHDA and CDR2 SQIVND (reference sequence). CDR3 nucleotides: TGTGCCAGTAGGGTACAGGGGTCCTCTGGAAACACCATATATTTT. The encoded protein is CASRVQGSSGNTIYF.

This chain connects TRBV19 to TRBJ1-1, with D possibly matching TRBD1 (6 bases). The CDR3 spans 12 residues. V was shortened by 6 bases and J by 6 bases, with 11 bases between the two germline ends. Germline V gives CDR1 LNHDA, CDR2 SQIVND (reference sequence). The CDR3 loop reads CASSSTGAEAFF. The CDR3 region has the DNA TGTGCCAGTAGCTCGACAGGCGCTGAAGCTTTCTTT.

This chain connects TRBV18 to TRBJ1-1, with no clear D. The germline V gene has CDR1 KGHSH and CDR2 LQKENI. Deletions cut 3 bases from V and 5 bases from J, with 7 bases between. This CDR3 is built from 12 residues. CDR3 sequence: CASSPSGTEAFF. DNA of the CDR3: TGTGCCAGCTCACCCAGTGGGACTGAAGCTTTCTTT.

The rearrangement uses TRBV27 and TRBJ1-2; D perhaps matches TRBD1 (5 bases). Germline CDR1 is MNHEY and CDR2 is SMNVEV (reference sequence). With 5 bases removed from V and 8 bases from J, the gap between germline ends came to 18 bases. The CDR3 has 14 residues. Written as DNA, the CDR3 is TGTGCCAGCAGTCTCAGGGAAGGGTCTAGAGGCTACACCTTC. It translates to CASSLREGSRGYTF.

The gene calls are TRBV28 and TRBJ1-2, with D unresolved. V dropped 2 bases and J dropped 6 bases, with 7 bases sitting between them. The CDR3 covers 12 residues. Germline CDR1 MDHEN, CDR2 SYDVKM. The CDR3: CASSLGFNGYTF. CDR3 sequence (DNA): TGTGCCAGCAGTTTAGGCTTTAATGGCTACACCTTC.

This sequence joins TRBV10-1 and TRBJ2-2, with 7 bases identical to TRBD1. The CDR3 has 14 amino acids. CDR1 and CDR2 from the germline V gene are WNHNN and SYGVQD (reference sequence). Trimming cost V 6 bases and J 8 bases; bases outside gene matches: 9. This CDR3 is CASRPQGSMGELFF. The CDR3, as DNA: TGCGCCAGCAGGCCACAGGGGAGTATGGGGGAGCTGTTTTTT.

The genes are TRBV7-2 and TRBJ1-1; D possibly corresponds to TRBD1 (5 bases). This CDR3 has 15 residues. Trimming removed 5 bases from V and 1 base from J, with 14 bases in between. Germline V gene lookup returns CDR1 SGHTA and CDR2 FQGNSA. The CDR3 DNA follows: TGTGCCAGCAGCCCCCGGGGGGGGAGGAACACTGAAGCTTTCTTT. Amino acids: CASSPRGGRNTEAFF.

The J gene is TRBJ2-6, the V gene TRBV27, with D unclear. The ends were cut back, 6 bases at V and 2 bases at J, with 2 bases in the middle. The CDR3 spans 12 residues. The germline CDR1 and CDR2 sequences are MNHEY and SMNVEV (reference sequence). The CDR3 loop is CASRAGANVLTF. The CDR3 DNA sequence: TGTGCCAGCAGGGCTGGGGCCAACGTCCTGACTTTC.

The chain carries TRBV7-2 and TRBJ2-1; TRBD2 matches at 10 bases. V trimming: 5 bases; J trimming: 4 bases; junction bases outside the gene matches: 8. Germline V gives CDR1 SGHTA, CDR2 FQGNSA. The CDR3 runs to 16 residues. CDR3 nucleotide sequence: TGTGCCAGCAGCCCAGGCCCTAGCGGGGGTTACAATGAGCAGTTCTTC. Residues: CASSPGPSGGYNEQFF.

V usage is TRBV6-1 and J usage is TRBJ1-3; D is undetermined. This CDR3 is built from 15 residues. CDR1 MNHNS and CDR2 SASEGT come from the germline V gene. V was trimmed by 0 bases and J by 4 bases, leaving 10 bases between them. The CDR3 DNA follows: TGTGCCAGCAGTGAAGCGCCCGGGATCGGAAACACCATATATTTT. This translates into CASSEAPGIGNTIYF.

The CDR3 DNA reads as TGTGCCAGCGGGAACTCCGATCGGGGTTGGGCGGGTGGCTACACCTTC. Its translation: CASGNSDRGWAGGYTF. J is TRBJ1-2 and V is TRBV27; D is ambiguous. CDR1 and CDR2 from the germline V gene are MNHEY and SMNVEV (reference sequence). V was cut by 8 bases and J by 7 bases, with 26 bases left in between. The CDR3 spans 16 residues.

The chain recombines TRBV12-3 or TRBV12-4 with TRBJ1-5; no reliable D call. This CDR3 comprises 12 residues. The ends were cut back, 4 bases at V and 4 bases at J, with 5 bases in the middle. DNA for the CDR3: TGTGCCAGCAGTTCTCGTAATCAGCCCCAGCATTTT. Translated, it gives CASSSRNQPQHF.

About this clone itself: At the DNA level, this CDR3 is encoded by other sequences in the same sample as well. The rearrangement uses TRBV6-1 and TRBJ1-2; D perhaps matches TRBD1 (5 bases). CDR1 and CDR2 (germline): MNHNS, SASEGT. CDR3 length equals 15 residues. Trimming took off 1 base at V and 4 bases at J, with 13 bases between the two ends. The CDR3 DNA sequence: TGTGCCAGCAGTGAAGGGCGGGGACGGGGCTATGGCTACACCTTC. It specifies CASSEGRGRGYGYTF.

The CDR3 loop is CASSGRTGVCGYTF. CDR3 in DNA: TGCGCCAGCAGTGGGCGGACAGGGGTCTGTGGCTACACCTTC. V and J are TRBV23-1 and TRBJ1-2, with 9 bases aligning to TRBD1. TRBV23-1 is recorded as an ORF, its role being uncertain. V was clipped by 5 bases and J by 7 bases; unmatched bases: 8. The CDR3 has 14 residues.